This T cell receptor beta chain was sequenced for a study of radiotherapy plus CTLA-4 blockade in lung cancer. Study-level findings and limits: An expansion of tumor-derived TCR clones occurred in blood after radiotherapy plus ipilimumab. In blood, early T cell clone dynamics reportedly predicted response best, together with interferon-beta.

The study treated chemo-refractory metastatic non-small-cell lung cancer patients with focal radiation plus ipilimumab CTLA-4 blockade. Only in-frame clones appear in the TCRdb table, and some are missing; sequencing was by immunoSEQ multiplex PCR. This sample has approximately 85,000 clones, with 70% to 90% found just once. Deletions cut 6 bases from V and 4 bases from J, with 9 bases between. CDR1 MNHEY and CDR2 SVGAGI come from the germline V gene. The length of the CDR3 is 12 residues. As for this clone: Its antigen is currently unknown.

The input for sequencing was peripheral blood, taken from a patient treated with radiotherapy plus ipilimumab. This TCR was sampled from a human donor with non-small cell lung cancer who had a partial response to radiotherapy plus ipilimumab. The chain couples TRBV6-5 to TRBJ1-2; the D is unclear. The DNA for the CDR3 is TGTGCCAGCAGGAACGAGCTCTATGGCTACACCTTC. Its protein is CASRNELYGYTF.